This T cell receptor beta chain came from a study of blood T cell repertoires in COVID-19. Across the whole study: In each case, the material was cDNA or gDNA derived from T cells, B-cell-depleted T cells, or PBMCs.

Per the study methods: Counts of nucleated cells, estimated from reference gene primer amplification, were obtained. Sequencing was performed with immunoSEQ multiplex PCR; in TCRdb, only in-frame clones are kept and a portion is missing. The V and J calls and clone size were taken over from that table, and D and trimming were inferred from the DNA. The profile shows roughly 250,000 clones, roughly 86% of them singletons. The TCR sequence derives from a man aged 50 to 60 with acute or convalescent COVID-19. Sequences were obtained from peripheral blood.

CDR3 nucleotides: TGTGCCAGCAGCTCGACAGGGAGCCCCTACAATGAGCAGTTCTTC. Its translation is CASSSTGSPYNEQFF. The chain uses TRBV5-5 and TRBJ2-1; 7 nucleotides align to TRBD1. Germline trimming cut 3 bases from V and 2 bases from J; bases unmatched to any gene: 5. In germline, CDR1 is SGHKS, CDR2 YYEKEE (reference sequence). CDR3 size: 15 residues.